The clone carrying this TCR beta chain occurred once. Germline CDR1 LNHDA, CDR2 SQIVND (reference sequence). V gave up 1 base and J gave up 2 bases, with 6 bases separating them. The CDR3 length is 14 residues. Participant ages covered about 18 to 90 years across 20 to 25 US areas. Cohort placement rested on clinical history that participants reported themselves. The data derive from a study of blood T cell repertoires in COVID-19. Whole-study context: Material from acute and convalescent COVID-19 was sourced from the United States, Italy and Spain.

Using immunoSEQ multiplex PCR, the repertoire was profiled, and TCRdb retains in-frame clones only, with some absent. The sample shows about 190,000 clones, 70% to 85% of them seen only once. V is TRBV19 and J is TRBJ1-5; unclear D gene. Material for sequencing was PBMCs or T cells enriched from blood (not recorded which). This sequence was found in a woman aged 60-75 years with acute COVID-19. In nucleotides, the CDR3 is TGTGCCAGTAGTATAGCCGTCGGCAATCAGCCCCAGCATTTT. Its translation is CASSIAVGNQPQHF.